Below, 26 T cell receptor beta chains from the same sample are listed, as sequenced in a study of OX40 agonist ivuxolimab in advanced cancers. TCRdb keeps only in-frame clones here, not all; method: immunoSEQ multiplex PCR. The profile covers some 19,000 clones, with 70% to 90% appearing a single time and approximately 25% taken by the ten largest. The material was CD4+ or CD8+ T cells sorted from blood, obtained in a trial of the OX40 agonist ivuxolimab. These TCRs come from an adult with an advanced solid tumor such as melanoma, head and neck, liver or kidney cancer.

This chain joins TRBV27 and TRBJ1-1, with a weak D call TRBD1 (6 bases). Germline V gene sequence: CDR1 MNHEY, CDR2 SMNVEV (reference sequence). V lost 5 bases to trimming and J lost 8 bases, with 12 bases between them. The CDR3 contains 12 residues. The CDR3 sequence is CASSPQGREAFF. CDR3 in DNA: TGTGCCAGCAGTCCTCAGGGGCGGGAAGCTTTCTTT.

V usage is TRBV5-5 and J usage is TRBJ2-1, with D maybe TRBD2 (5 bases). The CDR3 covers 13 residues. V lost 5 bases, J lost 6 bases, and 12 bases lay in between. Germline V gene lookup returns CDR1 SGHKS and CDR2 YYEKEE (reference sequence). CDR3 coding DNA: TGTGCCAGCAGTCTAACTCGGGGCAATGAGCAGTTCTTC. Translating gives CASSLTRGNEQFF.

The chain carries TRBV6-4 and TRBJ2-7, with 10 bases aligning to TRBD2. Trimming removed 6 bases from V and 1 base from J; junction bases left unmatched: 6. CDR1 MRHNA and CDR2 SNTAGT come from the germline V gene. This CDR3 is built from 15 residues. The CDR3 here is CASSRLAGDSYEQYF. In nucleotides, the CDR3 is TGTGCCAGCAGCAGACTAGCGGGCGATTCCTACGAGCAGTACTTC.

The chain joins TRBV6-1 to TRBJ1-3; D is unclear. This CDR3 comprises 13 residues. CDR1 is MNHNS and CDR2 is SASEGT in the germline V gene. Trimming removed 10 bases from V and 6 bases from J, with 16 bases in between. The CDR3 here is CATGLKDENTIYF. DNA for the CDR3: TGTGCCACGGGTCTAAAAGACGAAAACACCATATATTTT.

The rearrangement joins TRBV30 to TRBJ2-7; D is perhaps TRBD1 or TRBD2 (10 bases each). The CDR3 has 18 residues. The germline V and J ends were trimmed by 4 bases and 5 bases, with 30 bases remaining between them. Germline values: CDR1 GTSNPN, CDR2 SVGIG (reference sequence). CDR3 in amino acids: CAWIPGQGISGRADEQYF. CDR3 DNA sequence: TGTGCCTGGATTCCGGGACAGGGGATAAGCGGGAGGGCCGACGAGCAGTACTTC.

There are many counts of this clone. This chain joins TRBV15 and TRBJ2-2; D not resolved. The germline V gene has CDR1 LNHNV and CDR2 YYDKDF (reference sequence). The CDR3 loop spans 14 amino acids. V was pared by 0 bases and J by 6 bases, with 8 bases between. The CDR3 loop reads CATSRDSEPGELFF. The CDR3 DNA follows: TGTGCCACCAGCAGAGACTCTGAGCCCGGGGAGCTGTTTTTT.

The chain is built from TRBV7-6 and TRBJ2-1; 7 bases line up with TRBD2. Trimming removed 1 base from V and 13 bases from J; junction bases left unmatched: 7. The CDR3 is made up of 13 amino acids. Germline V gene data show CDR1 as SGHVS and CDR2 as FNYEAQ. CDR3: CASSLGGGAAQFF. The DNA for the CDR3 is TGTGCCAGCAGCTTAGGGGGAGGGGCCGCTCAGTTCTTC.

This sequence joins TRBV10-1 and TRBJ2-7; D is possibly TRBD2 (5 bases). Between the trimmed V and J ends, which lost 3 bases and 2 bases, there was a span of 8 bases. Germline assignment: CDR1 WNHNN and CDR2 SYGVQD (reference sequence). The CDR3 extends over 13 amino acids. Here the CDR3 reads CASSEGLPYEQYF. The CDR3 bases are TGCGCCAGCAGTGAAGGACTGCCCTACGAGCAGTACTTC.

The chain couples TRBV4-3 to TRBJ2-2; tentative D call: TRBD2 (5 bases). The V gene lost 0 bases and the J gene lost 0 bases, with 8 bases spanning the gap. Germline V gene lookup returns CDR1 LGHNA and CDR2 YSLEER. The CDR3 spans 16 residues. The CDR3 sequence: CASSQDEGPNTGELFF. CDR3 coding DNA: TGCGCCAGCAGCCAAGACGAGGGTCCGAACACCGGGGAGCTGTTTTTT.

This clone was detected once. The V and J genes are TRBV19 and TRBJ2-6; D not certain. Germline lookup yields CDR1 LNHDA and CDR2 SQIVND (reference sequence). V gave up 6 bases and J gave up 2 bases, with 8 bases separating them. CDR3 length equals 14 residues. The chain's CDR3 is CASSPGPGANVLTF. The CDR3 DNA follows: TGTGCCAGTAGCCCCGGCCCTGGGGCCAACGTCCTGACTTTC.

The V and J genes are TRBV2 and TRBJ2-5; 8 nucleotides line up with TRBD2. Germline values: CDR1 SNHLY, CDR2 FYNNEI. The CDR3 length is 13 residues. V lost 10 bases and J lost 5; bases outside the gene matches: 9. CDR3 nucleotides: TGTGCCATTATCGGGGGGGCGAAGGAGACCCAGTACTTC. Translating gives CAIIGGAKETQYF.

V is TRBV7-8 and J is TRBJ2-5; 8 bases are a match to TRBD1. The germline V gene encodes CDR1 SGHVS and CDR2 FQNEAQ. J was trimmed by 4 bases and V by 8 bases; bases with no gene match: 9. There are 14 residues in the CDR3. The CDR3 spells CASEETGDPETQYF. The CDR3 region has the DNA TGTGCCAGCGAAGAGACAGGGGACCCAGAGACCCAGTACTTC. The whole variable domain, filled in from reference TRBV7-8 and TRBJ2-5, reads GAGVSQSPRYKVAKRGQDVALRCDPISGHVSLFWYQQALGQGPEFLTYFQNEAQLDKSGLPSDRFFAERPEGSVSTLKIQRTQQEDSAVYLCASEETGDPETQYFGPGTRLLVL.

The CDR3 spells CASSGSDGLNQPQHF. CDR3 nucleotide sequence: TGTGCCAGCAGCGGGAGTGACGGGTTAAATCAGCCCCAGCATTTT. The rearrangement links TRBV9 to TRBJ1-5, with unresolved D. The ends were cut back, 3 bases at V and 4 bases at J, with 14 bases in the middle. CDR1 is SGDLS, CDR2 YYNGEE, per germline. The CDR3 has 15 residues. Complete variable domain (other parts from reference TRBV9 and TRBJ1-5): DSGVTQTPKHLITATGQRVTLRCSPRSGDLSVYWYQQSLDQGLQFLIQYYNGEERAKGNILERFSAQQFPDLHSELNLSSLELGDSALYFCASSGSDGLNQPQHFGDGTRLSIL.

This clone appeared a single time. The chain is built from TRBV7-9 and TRBJ2-7, with TRBD1 matching over 8 bases. With V trimmed by 11 bases and J by 6 bases, 12 bases remained unmatched. Germline lookup yields CDR1 SEHNR and CDR2 FQNEAQ (reference sequence). This CDR3 has 13 residues. The CDR3 loop reads CAGQGMGISEQYF. DNA of the CDR3: TGTGCCGGACAGGGTATGGGGATCTCCGAGCAGTACTTC. The entire variable domain, with the rest obtained from reference TRBV7-9 and TRBJ2-7, is as follows: DTGVSQNPRHKITKRGQNVTFRCDPISEHNRLYWYRQTLGQGPEFLTYFQNEAQLEKSRLLSDRFSAERPKGSFSTLEIQRTEQGDSAMYLCAGQGMGISEQYFGPGTRLTVT.

DNA for the CDR3: TGTGCCAGCAGCCAAGAGGGACTAGCGGGTAGTTCCTACGAGCAGTACTTC. Its translation: CASSQEGLAGSSYEQYF. This chain links TRBV4-2 with TRBJ2-7; TRBD2 agrees at 12 bases. There are 17 residues in the CDR3. Germline-derived CDR1 and CDR2 are LGHNA and YNFKEQ. Losses at the gene ends were 0 bases for V and 1 base for J; bases not matched to a gene: 4.

This clone was counted a few times. This chain uses TRBV3-1 (or the pseudogene TRBV3-2) with TRBJ1-6; D is unclear. The germline V gene has CDR1 LGHDT and CDR2 YNNKEL (reference sequence). V was shortened by 10 bases and J by 10 bases, with 5 bases between the two germline ends. The CDR3 is made up of 9 amino acids. The CDR3 region is CATGSPLHF. The CDR3 DNA sequence: TGTGCCACTGGATCACCCCTCCACTTT.

The chain carries TRBV6-8 and TRBJ1-1; D unresolved. Looked up from germline, CDR1 is MNHGY and CDR2 is SAAAGT. The CDR3 extends over 17 amino acids. The V end was cut by 2 bases, the J end by 6 bases, with 22 bases between. The chain's CDR3 is CASSYRQDPNFLAEAFF. The CDR3, as DNA: TGTGCCAGCAGTTACAGGCAGGATCCTAACTTTCTGGCTGAAGCTTTCTTT.

This rearrangement joins TRBV13 to TRBJ2-1; 7 bases match TRBD2. The CDR3 extends over 16 amino acids. Germline V gives CDR1 PRHDT, CDR2 FYEKMQ (reference sequence). The trim removed 1 base at V and 9 bases at J, leaving 12 bases unmatched. DNA for the CDR3: TGTGCCAGCAGCTTAGTAGGGGAGACTAGCCATGGTGAGCAGTTCTTC. It codes for CASSLVGETSHGEQFF.

This clone was seen a few times. This chain links TRBV6-4 with TRBJ2-1; tentative D call: TRBD1 (5 bases). The ends were cut back, 3 bases at V and 9 bases at J, with 12 bases in the middle. Germline values: CDR1 MRHNA, CDR2 SNTAGT. This CDR3 is built from 13 residues. For the CDR3, the DNA is TGTGCCAGCAGTGAAGAAGACCAGGGTGAGCAGTTCTTC. Its translation: CASSEEDQGEQFF.

This chain connects TRBV30 to TRBJ2-7, with 9 bases identical to TRBD2. Losses at the gene ends were 5 bases for V and 9 bases for J; bases not matched to a gene: 8. Germline CDR1 and CDR2: GTSNPN and SVGIG (reference sequence). CDR3 size: 12 residues. The CDR3 nucleotides are TGTGCCTGGGCTAGCGGGATGGGTTGGCAGTACTTC. This gives the protein CAWASGMGWQYF.

The rearrangement joins TRBV7-9 to TRBJ1-6; 9 bases agree with TRBD1. CDR3 length: 17 amino acids. Trimming cost V 5 bases and J 6 bases; bases outside gene matches: 11. Germline CDR1 is SEHNR and CDR2 is FQNEAQ (reference sequence). This CDR3 is CASSENRDRVRNSPLHF. The CDR3 DNA reads TGTGCCAGCAGCGAAAACCGGGACAGGGTGCGTAATTCACCCCTCCACTTT.

The chain employs TRBV30 and TRBJ1-1; D remains unclear. The germline V and J ends were trimmed by 3 bases and 0 bases, with 11 bases remaining between them. The CDR3 is 14 amino acids. Germline CDR1 reads GTSNPN; CDR2 reads SVGIG (reference sequence). The CDR3 here is CAWSRNTVNTEAFF. CDR3 coding DNA: TGTGCCTGGAGCCGCAATACAGTGAACACTGAAGCTTTCTTT.

The rearrangement uses TRBV7-6 and TRBJ2-1; 12 bases map to TRBD2. From germline, CDR1 is SGHVS and CDR2 FNYEAQ. J gave up 9 bases and V 1 base, and 4 bases lay outside the gene matches. The CDR3 is made up of 15 amino acids. CDR3 bases: TGTGCCAGCAGCTTAGGACTAGCGGGAGAAGGTGAGCAGTTCTTC. Protein sequence: CASSLGLAGEGEQFF.

The chain employs TRBV27 and TRBJ1-4, with 8 bases that match TRBD1. Germline V lookup: CDR1 MNHEY, CDR2 SMNVEV (reference sequence). This CDR3 has 15 residues. V gave up 0 bases and J gave up 7 bases; unmatched junction bases: 4. This CDR3 reads CASSLSTGASEKLFF. The CDR3 region has the DNA TGTGCCAGCAGTTTATCGACAGGGGCTTCTGAAAAACTGTTTTTT.

The chain carries TRBV7-9 and TRBJ2-5; TRBD2 matches 9 bases. This CDR3 has 13 residues. V lost 6 bases and J lost 5; bases outside the gene matches: 4. The germline V gene has CDR1 SEHNR and CDR2 FQNEAQ (reference sequence). The CDR3 region is CASRLSGGETQYF. The CDR3 region has the DNA TGTGCCAGCAGACTCAGCGGGGGGGAGACCCAGTACTTC.

The V and J genes are TRBV6-5 and TRBJ2-5; TRBD2 aligns across 7 bases. The CDR3 has 13 amino acids. Germline-derived CDR1 and CDR2 are MNHEY and SVGAGI. V was pared by 8 bases and J by 5 bases, with 8 bases of the junction left unmatched. The CDR3 loop is CASGPAGVETQYF. The CDR3 nucleotides are TGTGCCAGCGGTCCGGCGGGAGTTGAGACCCAGTACTTC.